This T cell receptor beta chain was obtained from a study of OX40 agonist ivuxolimab in advanced cancers. About the research overall: Ivuxolimab was delivered to patients intravenously every 2 weeks at doses spanning 0.01 to 10 mg/kg.

Generated by immunoSEQ multiplex PCR, the TCRdb table keeps only in-frame clones and is missing some. This table has 40,000 to 45,000 clones, more than 70% appearing once. Findings of the study overall: Clones of CD4+ and CD8+ blood T cells grew by week 6 at doses of 0.1 to 3.0 mg/kg. CD4+ T cells averaged fewer expanded clones than CD8+ T cells. Partial responders at 0.1-3.0 mg/kg showed near-lowest clonal expansion.

As to this clone: What it binds is not known.

Per the germline V gene, CDR1 is SGHTA and CDR2 is FQGNSA. V gave up 5 bases and J gave up 0 bases, with 2 bases separating them. The CDR3 extends over 11 amino acids. Sample: CD4+ or CD8+ T cells sorted from blood, taken in a trial of the OX40 agonist ivuxolimab. The sequence derives from an adult with an advanced solid tumor such as melanoma, head and neck, liver or kidney cancer. The chain has TRBV7-2 and TRBJ2-7, with unresolved D. CDR3 amino acids: CASSLSYEQYF. CDR3 DNA sequence: TGTGCCAGCAGCCTCTCCTACGAGCAGTACTTC.